The next 6 T cell receptor beta chains were all read from a single sample in a study of identical twins. Via MiXCR, TCRdb re-called the 5' RACE reads, giving one row per CDR3 protein. This sample has about 810,000 distinct CDR3 sequences, with roughly an eighth found just once. The same data also contributed to another study, on yellow fever vaccine responses in identical twins.

The sample consisted of PBMCs. The origin of the receptors is a woman in her late teens or twenties in good health.

The chain joins TRBV20-1 to TRBJ2-7; the D gene is possibly TRBD2 (6 bases). This CDR3 has 14 residues. In germline, CDR1 is DFQATT, CDR2 SNEGSKA (reference sequence). Trimming left V 6 bases short and J 1 base short, with 16 bases between. The CDR3 reads CSAPIPGESYEQYF. DNA of the CDR3: TGCAGTGCCCCCATCCCGGGGGAGTCCTACGAGCAGTACTTC.

In this sample, this clonotype turned up a few times. The chain has TRBV12-3 or TRBV12-4 and TRBJ1-2; TRBD1 might be the D (5 bases). V was shortened by 3 bases and J by 4 bases, with 15 bases between the two germline ends. The CDR3 contains 15 residues. DNA for the CDR3: TGTGCCAGCAGTTTCTCCCTGAATGGGGGCTATGGCTACACCTTC. It yields the protein CASSFSLNGGYGYTF.

This clonotype showed up just a few times. CDR3 sequence reads: CASRHPYEQYF. CDR3 nucleotide sequence: TGTGCCAGCAGACACCCCTACGAGCAGTACTTC. V usage is TRBV6-1 and J usage is TRBJ2-7; D gene unclear. CDR1 and CDR2 (germline): MNHNS, SASEGT. This CDR3 contains 11 residues. The V end lost 6 bases, the J end lost 2 bases, and 5 bases lay between the germline ends.

This clonotype appeared a few times. V usage is TRBV6-1 and J usage is TRBJ1-5; D unclear. The CDR3 runs 13 residues. In germline, CDR1 is MNHNS, CDR2 SASEGT. V was clipped by 0 bases and J by 5 bases, with 5 bases between them. CDR3 sequence reads: CASSEALHQPQHF. Written as DNA, the CDR3 is TGTGCCAGCAGTGAAGCGCTTCATCAGCCCCAGCATTTT.

V is TRBV10-1 and J is TRBJ1-2; perhaps TRBD1 as D (5 bases). The CDR3 covers 14 residues. V lost 5 bases and J 3 bases, leaving 13 bases between the germline ends. Germline loops: CDR1 WNHNN, CDR2 SYGVQD (reference sequence). In nucleotides, the CDR3 is TGCGCCAGCAGTCCCCCGGGACTCGACTATGGCTACACCTTC. It codes for CASSPPGLDYGYTF.

The CDR3 DNA follows: TGCAGTGCTAGTGCAGGGGCAAACTACGAGCAGTACTTC. Translation gives CSASAGANYEQYF. The chain carries TRBV20-1 and TRBJ2-7; D is possibly TRBD1 (6 bases). The germline CDR1 and CDR2 sequences are DFQATT and SNEGSKA (reference sequence). The germline V and J ends were trimmed by 3 bases and 3 bases, with 12 bases remaining between them. The CDR3 is 13 amino acids.